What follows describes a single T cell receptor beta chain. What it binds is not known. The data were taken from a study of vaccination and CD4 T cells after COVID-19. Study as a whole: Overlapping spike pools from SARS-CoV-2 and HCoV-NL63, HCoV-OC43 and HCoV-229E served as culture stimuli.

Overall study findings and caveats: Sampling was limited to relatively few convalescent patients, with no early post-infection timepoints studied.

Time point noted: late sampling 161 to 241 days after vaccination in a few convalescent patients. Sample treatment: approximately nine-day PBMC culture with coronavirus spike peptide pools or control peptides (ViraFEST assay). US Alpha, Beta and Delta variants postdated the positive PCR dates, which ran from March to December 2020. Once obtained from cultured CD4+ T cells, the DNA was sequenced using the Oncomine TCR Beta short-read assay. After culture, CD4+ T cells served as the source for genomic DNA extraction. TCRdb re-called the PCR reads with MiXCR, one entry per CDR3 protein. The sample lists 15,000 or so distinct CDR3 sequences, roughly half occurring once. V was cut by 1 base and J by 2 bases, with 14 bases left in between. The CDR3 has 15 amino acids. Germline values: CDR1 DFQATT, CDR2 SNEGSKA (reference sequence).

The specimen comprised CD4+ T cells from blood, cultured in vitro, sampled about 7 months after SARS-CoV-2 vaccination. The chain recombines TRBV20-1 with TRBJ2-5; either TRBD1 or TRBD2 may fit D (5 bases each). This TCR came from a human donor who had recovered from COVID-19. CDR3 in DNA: TGCAGTGCTAGAGTGGGGGTCCTCCTTCAAGAGACCCAGTACTTC. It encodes CSARVGVLLQETQYF.